This TCR beta chain was obtained from a study of cytomegalovirus exposure and HLA in healthy donors. Study-level findings and limits: More clonal expansion characterized HLA-associated TCR beta chains than equally common others in a later analysis. Most TCR beta V segments were productive about 87% or about 30% of the time in an earlier analysis.

Unmatched junction bases numbered 2, after V lost 6 bases and J lost 4 bases. Germline V CDR1 and CDR2: LNHDA, SQIVND (reference sequence). The CDR3 loop spans 12 amino acids. As to this clone: Antigen specificity is unknown.

PCR primers comprised 60 Vbeta and 13 Jbeta primers. Data came from immunoSEQ multiplex PCR; TCRdb stores just in-frame clones and leaves some out. This sample has about 60,000 clones, with approximately 80% found just once. This receptor was identified in a woman in her thirties or forties in good health and CMV-seropositive. V usage is TRBV19 and J usage is TRBJ2-7; 8 nucleotides line up with TRBD2. The sample consisted of PBMCs. In nucleotides, the CDR3 is TGTGCCAGTAGCTCTAGCGGGTACGAGCAGTACTTC. This gives the protein CASSSSGYEQYF.